The following is a TCR beta chain sequence with its context. The CDR3 runs 14 residues. CDR1 and CDR2 (germline): KGHSH, LQKENI. V shed 3 bases and J shed 3 bases, with 8 bases lying between them. The data are from a study of OX40 agonist ivuxolimab in advanced cancers. Profiling relied on immunoSEQ multiplex PCR, and the TCRdb table lists in-frame clones only, not all of them. The sample lists 92,000 or so clones, approximately 80% seen once, with under 7% in the top ten. The chain carries TRBV18 and TRBJ2-2; no firm D call. The sample was CD4+ or CD8+ T cells sorted from blood, taken in a trial of the OX40 agonist ivuxolimab. The receptor comes from an adult with an advanced solid tumor such as melanoma, head and neck, liver or kidney cancer. CDR3: CASSPRQDTGELFF. DNA for the CDR3: TGTGCCAGCTCACCCCGGCAGGACACCGGGGAGCTGTTTTTT.